In its sample, the clone carrying this T cell receptor beta chain was seen a few times. CDR3 size: 17 residues. Germline CDR1 SGHTA, CDR2 FQGNSA. The V gene lost 5 bases and the J gene lost 4 bases, with 18 bases spanning the gap. Template material for amplifying TCR beta CDR3 regions consisted of RNA transcripts. HTBI primers drove first-round RT-PCR of the TCR CDR3. TCRdb used MiXCR to reprocess the multiplex PCR reads, holding one entry per CDR3 protein. Altogether some 770,000 distinct CDR3 sequences are present, less than 20% being singletons, with the ten largest covering under 9.5%. This sample is drawn from a study of T cells in Graves' hyperthyroidism and ophthalmopathy.

This TCR derives from a man younger than 35 with Graves' hyperthyroidism. The sample taken for sequencing was blood. V is TRBV7-2 and J is TRBJ2-6; D could derive from TRBD1 or TRBD2 (5 bases each). CDR3 protein: CASSLGVVYPGANVLTF. The CDR3 bases are TGTGCCAGCAGCCTGGGGGTTGTTTACCCAGGGGCCAACGTCCTGACTTTC.